The rows below give T cell receptor beta chains drawn from one sample of a study of shared clonotypes between healthy human individuals. Clones were sequenced by immunoSEQ multiplex PCR, and TCRdb holds only the in-frame ones, with some missing. The sample lists about 2.5 million clones; around 92% were seen once. Specimen: naive CD4+ T cells from PBMCs. The receptors were sampled from a man in his late teens or twenties in good health. Some clones in this sample may be carry-over from other donors' samples. The CDR3 runs from the conserved cysteine through the conserved F or W. The order of the fields is clone size, D gene, V gene, J gene, CDR3 DNA, CDR3 protein. The D gene is left open where the match is weak. Size is stated for part of the rows, as once, few or many counts, or as a class when the clone is expanded.

clone size: NA
D gene: NA
V gene: TRBV28
J gene: TRBJ1-2
CDR3 DNA: TGTGCCAGCAGTCCGCCTCCGGGCTACACCTTC
CDR3 protein: CASSPPPGYTF

clone size: NA
D gene: TRBD2
V gene: TRBV6-5
J gene: TRBJ2-5
CDR3 DNA: TGTGCCAGCAGTTACTCTGGGACTATAATCGGAGAGACCCAGTACTTC
CDR3 protein: CASSYSGTIIGETQYF

clone size: NA
D gene: NA
V gene: TRBV28
J gene: TRBJ1-2
CDR3 DNA: TGTGCCAGCACCACATCGGACGGCGGGGGCTACACCTTC
CDR3 protein: CASTTSDGGGYTF

clone size: NA
D gene: NA
V gene: TRBV7-9
J gene: TRBJ1-1
CDR3 DNA: TGTGCCAGCAGCTCGAGACTGAACACTGAAGCTTTCTTT
CDR3 protein: CASSSRLNTEAFF

clone size: NA
D gene: NA
V gene: TRBV7-2
J gene: TRBJ1-5
CDR3 DNA: TGTGCCAGCAGCTTAGTGAGAGGGCCCCAGCATTTT
CDR3 protein: CASSLVRGPQHF

clone size: once
D gene: TRBD1
V gene: TRBV6-5
J gene: TRBJ1-1
CDR3 DNA: TGTGCCAGCAGTTATAACAGGGGACCCGGAGAAGCTTTCTTT
CDR3 protein: CASSYNRGPGEAFF

clone size: NA
D gene: NA
V gene: TRBV7-8
J gene: TRBJ2-7
CDR3 DNA: TGTGCCAGCAGCTTAGCGCAAGTCCCCGGGATGTACGAGCAGTACTTC
CDR3 protein: CASSLAQVPGMYEQYF

clone size: once
D gene: NA
V gene: TRBV2
J gene: TRBJ1-5
CDR3 DNA: TGTGCCAGCAACCCCGGGGACCCCACTAATCAGCCCCAGCATTTT
CDR3 protein: CASNPGDPTNQPQHF

clone size: NA
D gene: NA
V gene: TRBV5-4
J gene: TRBJ2-7
CDR3 DNA: TGTGCCAGCAGCTTCTCGGGTACCGGGGACGAGCAGTACTTC
CDR3 protein: CASSFSGTGDEQYF

clone size: NA
D gene: TRBD2
V gene: TRBV7-8
J gene: TRBJ2-1
CDR3 DNA: TGTGCCAGCGGCCCGACTAGCGGTTCCTACAATGAGCAGTTCTTC
CDR3 protein: CASGPTSGSYNEQFF

clone size: NA
D gene: TRBD1
V gene: TRBV7-2
J gene: TRBJ1-2
CDR3 DNA: TGTGCCAGCAGCTTAGAGGGGACAGTGATTAACTATGGCTACACCTTC
CDR3 protein: CASSLEGTVINYGYTF

clone size: NA
D gene: TRBD2
V gene: TRBV4-2
J gene: TRBJ2-7
CDR3 DNA: TGTGCCAGCAGCGGATCGACAACTAGCGATAGCTCCTACGAGCAGTACTTC
CDR3 protein: CASSGSTTSDSSYEQYF

clone size: NA
D gene: TRBD1
V gene: TRBV27
J gene: TRBJ1-5
CDR3 DNA: TGTGCCAGCAGAAGCGACAGGGGTTCGGGCAATCAGCCCCAGCATTTT
CDR3 protein: CASRSDRGSGNQPQHF

clone size: NA
D gene: NA
V gene: TRBV18
J gene: TRBJ1-5
CDR3 DNA: TGTGCCAGCTCACCGGAGAATCAGCCCCAGCATTTT
CDR3 protein: CASSPENQPQHF

clone size: NA
D gene: NA
V gene: TRBV27
J gene: TRBJ1-5
CDR3 DNA: TGTGCCAGCAGCCCTTTATGGGCGGGAGGAGGTCAGCCCCAGCATTTT
CDR3 protein: CASSPLWAGGGQPQHF

clone size: NA
D gene: NA
V gene: TRBV7-2
J gene: TRBJ1-6
CDR3 DNA: TGTGCCAGCAGCTCGGGAGGGGACTTTAATTCACCCCTCCACTTT
CDR3 protein: CASSSGGDFNSPLHF

clone size: NA
D gene: NA
V gene: TRBV6-5
J gene: TRBJ2-5
CDR3 DNA: TGTGCCAGCAGTTTTAGCCAAGAGACCCAGTACTTC
CDR3 protein: CASSFSQETQYF

clone size: NA
D gene: NA
V gene: TRBV28
J gene: TRBJ1-5
CDR3 DNA: TGTGCCAGCAGTTTAGCAGTTAGCAATCAGCCCCAGCATTTT
CDR3 protein: CASSLAVSNQPQHF

clone size: NA
D gene: NA
V gene: TRBV15
J gene: TRBJ1-2
CDR3 DNA: TGTGCCACCAGCAGAGGGGGGACCGGGTACGCTGGCTACACCTTC
CDR3 protein: CATSRGGTGYAGYTF

clone size: NA
D gene: NA
V gene: TRBV6-1
J gene: TRBJ1-1
CDR3 DNA: TGTGCCAGCAGTGAAGAAAACGTGAACACTGAAGCTTTCTTT
CDR3 protein: CASSEENVNTEAFF

clone size: NA
D gene: NA
V gene: TRBV29-1
J gene: TRBJ2-3
CDR3 DNA: TGCAGCGTTACCGGGGGCACAGATACGCAGTATTTT
CDR3 protein: CSVTGGTDTQYF

clone size: once
D gene: NA
V gene: TRBV5-1
J gene: TRBJ2-3
CDR3 DNA: TGCGCCAGCAGCTTGGACCAGCCACTCACAGATACGCAGTATTTT
CDR3 protein: CASSLDQPLTDTQYF

clone size: NA
D gene: NA
V gene: TRBV13
J gene: TRBJ1-2
CDR3 DNA: TGTGCCAGCAGCACACAGGGAGTCTATGGCTACACCTTC
CDR3 protein: CASSTQGVYGYTF

clone size: NA
D gene: NA
V gene: TRBV28
J gene: TRBJ1-5
CDR3 DNA: TGTGCCAGCAGTTCACAGGGACCGAGCAATCAGCCCCAGCATTTT
CDR3 protein: CASSSQGPSNQPQHF

clone size: NA
D gene: NA
V gene: TRBV5-1
J gene: TRBJ2-3
CDR3 DNA: TGCGCCAGCAGCTTGGACCCGACAGCCTTCACGGGAACAGATACGCAGTATTTT
CDR3 protein: CASSLDPTAFTGTDTQYF

clone size: NA
D gene: TRBD1
V gene: TRBV7-3
J gene: TRBJ1-2
CDR3 DNA: TGTGCCAGCAGCTTGGGCCCAGGGACAGGGTATGGCTACACCTTC
CDR3 protein: CASSLGPGTGYGYTF

clone size: NA
D gene: NA
V gene: TRBV4-1
J gene: TRBJ1-3
CDR3 DNA: TGCGCCAGCAGCGAATCATGGGGCCTCTCTGGAAACACCATATATTTT
CDR3 protein: CASSESWGLSGNTIYF

clone size: NA
D gene: NA
V gene: TRBV5-1
J gene: TRBJ2-1
CDR3 DNA: TGCGCCAGCAGCTGGGGGTCTGGGCCCAATGAGCAGTTCTTC
CDR3 protein: CASSWGSGPNEQFF

clone size: NA
D gene: NA
V gene: TRBV15
J gene: TRBJ2-7
CDR3 DNA: TGTGCCACCAGCAGAGGTTCAGGGCGGCCCTACGAGCAGTACTTC
CDR3 protein: CATSRGSGRPYEQYF

clone size: NA
D gene: NA
V gene: TRBV9
J gene: TRBJ2-2
CDR3 DNA: TGTGCCAGCAGCGTAGAGCGGGCGAACACCGGGGAGCTGTTTTTT
CDR3 protein: CASSVERANTGELFF

clone size: NA
D gene: NA
V gene: TRBV7-2
J gene: TRBJ1-5
CDR3 DNA: TGTGCCAGCAGTTTCGGACGGTATAGCAATCAGCCCCAGCATTTT
CDR3 protein: CASSFGRYSNQPQHF

clone size: NA
D gene: TRBD1
V gene: TRBV29-1
J gene: TRBJ1-2
CDR3 DNA: TGCAGCGTTGGGAGTAGACAGGGTAATGGCTACACCTTC
CDR3 protein: CSVGSRQGNGYTF

clone size: NA
D gene: NA
V gene: TRBV11-2
J gene: TRBJ1-4
CDR3 DNA: TGTGCCAGCAGTAGGGGCAGAAATGAAAAACTGTTTTTT
CDR3 protein: CASSRGRNEKLFF

clone size: NA
D gene: TRBD2
V gene: TRBV4-3
J gene: TRBJ2-3
CDR3 DNA: TGCGCCAGCAGCCACCTTGGGACTAGAGCTCAGTATTTT
CDR3 protein: CASSHLGTRAQYF

clone size: NA
D gene: TRBD2
V gene: TRBV6-1
J gene: TRBJ2-3
CDR3 DNA: TGTGCCAGCAGTGACCAGGCTAGCGGGAGGGGGTCAGGTACGCAGTATTTT
CDR3 protein: CASSDQASGRGSGTQYF

clone size: NA
D gene: NA
V gene: TRBV27
J gene: TRBJ2-7
CDR3 DNA: TGTGCCAGCAGTACACGACGGACGGGTGACGAGCAGTACTTC
CDR3 protein: CASSTRRTGDEQYF

clone size: NA
D gene: TRBD2
V gene: TRBV11-2
J gene: TRBJ2-2
CDR3 DNA: TGTGCCAGCAGCGGGGGACTAGCGGGAGGTACCGGGGAGCTGTTTTTT
CDR3 protein: CASSGGLAGGTGELFF

clone size: NA
D gene: TRBD2
V gene: TRBV28
J gene: TRBJ2-5
CDR3 DNA: TGTGCCAGCAGTTTCCCGGGACTATCCCAAGAGACCCAGTACTTC
CDR3 protein: CASSFPGLSQETQYF